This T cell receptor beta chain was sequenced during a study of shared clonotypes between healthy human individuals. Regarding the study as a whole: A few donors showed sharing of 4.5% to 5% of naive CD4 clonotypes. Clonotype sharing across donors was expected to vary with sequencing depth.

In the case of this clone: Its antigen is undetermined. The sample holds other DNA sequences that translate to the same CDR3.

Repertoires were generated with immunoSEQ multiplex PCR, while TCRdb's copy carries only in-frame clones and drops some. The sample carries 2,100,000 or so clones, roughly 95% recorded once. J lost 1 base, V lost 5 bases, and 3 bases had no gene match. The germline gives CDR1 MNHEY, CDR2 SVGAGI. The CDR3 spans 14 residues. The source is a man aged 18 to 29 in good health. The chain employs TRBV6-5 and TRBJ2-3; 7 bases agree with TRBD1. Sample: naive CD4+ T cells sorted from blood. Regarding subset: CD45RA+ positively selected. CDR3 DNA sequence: TGTGCCAGCAGTCGAGGGGGCCGCACAGATACGCAGTATTTT. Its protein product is CASSRGGRTDTQYF.